This T cell receptor beta chain was sequenced during a study of molecular identifiers for immune sequencing clone quantification. The study, taken as a whole, reports: For highly expanded clones, sizes could be underestimated when identical TCR molecules share a barcode.

In this sample, this clonotype turned up a few times. Its specificity is not known. TCRdb recomputed calls from the PCR reads with MiXCR, one row per CDR3 protein. The sample lists about 320,000 distinct CDR3 sequences, 24% occurring once. This TCR was sampled from a human donor in good health. Some libraries in this study had Jurkat cell RNA spiked in. What was sequenced was naive CD8+ T cells from blood, with Jurkat cell RNA spiked in. The subset: FACS-sorted CD8+CD4-CCR7+CD45RA+ naive T cells.

The CDR3 bases are TGTGCCAGCTCCCCAGGGGGCAACTCCGCTAATGAAAAACTGTTTTTT. This encodes CASSPGGNSANEKLFF. The chain is built from TRBV18 and TRBJ1-4; 8 positions agree with TRBD1. Germline V gene lookup returns CDR1 KGHSH and CDR2 LQKENI. The CDR3 spans 16 residues. The J segment lost 3 bases and the V segment lost 6 bases, leaving 9 bases of the junction unmatched. The full variable domain, completed using reference TRBV18 and TRBJ1-4, is NAGVMQNPRHLVRRRGQEARLRCSPMKGHSHVYWYRQLPEEGLKFMVYLQKENIIDESGMPKERFSAEFPKEGPSILRIQQVVRGDSAAYFCASSPGGNSANEKLFFGSGTQLSVL.